Below, one T cell receptor beta chain is given with its context. Antigen specificity is unknown. The data are from a study of cytomegalovirus exposure and HLA in healthy donors. The PCR employed 60 Vbeta primers together with 13 Jbeta primers. Libraries were prepared by immunoSEQ multiplex PCR; TCRdb keeps only in-frame clonotypes and omits some of them. Of 150,000 to 200,000 clones listed, about 75% are singletons. The study, taken as a whole, reports: 150 or so TCR beta chains were listed as cytomegalovirus-associated.

Unmatched junction bases numbered 4, after V lost 4 bases and J lost 3 bases. The germline CDR1 and CDR2 sequences are SGHAT and FQNNGV. The CDR3 totals 15 residues. Specimen: PBMCs. This rearrangement joins TRBV11-2 to TRBJ1-4; 8 bases align to TRBD1. The TCR sequence derives from a woman aged 50 to 60 in good health and CMV-seropositive. Written as DNA, the CDR3 is TGTGCCAGCAGCTCCAGGGGGCGGGCTAATGAAAAACTGTTTTTT. It encodes CASSSRGRANEKLFF.